This T cell receptor beta chain was sequenced for a study of blood T cell repertoires in COVID-19. Study-level background: The origin of the acute and convalescent COVID-19 samples was the United States, Italy and Spain. T cells, B-cell-depleted T cells, or PBMCs provided the cDNA or gDNA that served as material.

The ends lost 6 bases at V and 2 bases at J; junction bases unmatched: 5. There are 15 residues in the CDR3. The germline V gene has CDR1 KGHSH and CDR2 LQKENI. Per the original data handling: Amplification of reference gene primers provided the estimated nucleated cell counts. Sequenced by immunoSEQ multiplex PCR; TCRdb stores in-frame clones only, minus some. The V and J calls and clone size are taken from that table; D and trimming were inferred from the DNA. The table includes 140,000 or so clones, approximately 83% detected once. Sequencing input: peripheral blood. The genes are TRBV18 and TRBJ2-2; 8 nucleotides align to TRBD1. The TCR sequence derives from a human donor in a cohort sampled during active COVID-19. CDR3 coding DNA: TGTGCCAGCTCGCGAGGACAGGGAAACACCGGGGAGCTGTTTTTT. This sequence encodes CASSRGQGNTGELFF.